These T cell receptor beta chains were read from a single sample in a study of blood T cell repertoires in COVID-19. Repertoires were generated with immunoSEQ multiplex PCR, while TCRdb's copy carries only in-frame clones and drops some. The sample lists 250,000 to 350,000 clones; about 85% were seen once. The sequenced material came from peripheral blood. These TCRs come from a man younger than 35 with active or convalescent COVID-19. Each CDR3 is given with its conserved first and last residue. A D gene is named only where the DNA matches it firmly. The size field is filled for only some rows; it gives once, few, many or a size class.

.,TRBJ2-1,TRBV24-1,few,TGTGCCACCAGTGATACGACTTCGAGAGTTTACAATGAGCAGTTCTTC,CATSDTTSRVYNEQFF
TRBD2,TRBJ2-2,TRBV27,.,TGTGCCAGCAGTCCGGGGGGGGGTTGGGACACCGGGGAGCTGTTTTTT,CASSPGGGWDTGELFF
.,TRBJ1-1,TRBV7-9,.,TGTGCCAGCAGTAGAACGAACACTGAAGCTTTCTTT,CASSRTNTEAFF
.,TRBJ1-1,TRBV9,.,TGTGCCAGCAGCGTAGACCAGGGGACGGACACTGAAGCTTTCTTT,CASSVDQGTDTEAFF
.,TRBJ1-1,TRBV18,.,TGTGCCAGCTCCCCTTCCTGGGGCCTGGGCACTGAAGCTTTCTTT,CASSPSWGLGTEAFF
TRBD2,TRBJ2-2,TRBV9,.,TGTGCCAGCAGCCCACGCTCCCCTAGCGGGGATGGGAACGGGGAGCTGTTTTTT,CASSPRSPSGDGNGELFF
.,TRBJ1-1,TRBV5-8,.,TGTGCCAGCAGCTCTTCAGGGTTTCTACGTTGGGACACTGAAGCTTTCTTT,CASSSSGFLRWDTEAFF
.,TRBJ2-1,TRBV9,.,TGTGCCAGCAGCGTAGATGGCAGGGAGGATTGGGATGAGCAGTTCTTC,CASSVDGREDWDEQFF
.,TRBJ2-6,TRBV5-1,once,TGCGCCAGCAGCTTTTCCGCCAGATCTGGGGCCAACGTCCTGACTTTC,CASSFSARSGANVLTF
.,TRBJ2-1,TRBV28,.,TGTGCCAGCACCCCTCAAGGGGTGAACAATGAGCAGTTCTTC,CASTPQGVNNEQFF
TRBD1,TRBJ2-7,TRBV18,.,TGTGCCAGCTCACTGGACAGGGGGCTCTACGAGCAGTACTTC,CASSLDRGLYEQYF
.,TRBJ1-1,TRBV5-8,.,TGTGCCAGCAGCTCTAACACTGAAGCTTTCTTT,CASSSNTEAFF
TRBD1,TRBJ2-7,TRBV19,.,TGTGCCAGTAGTACAGACATACCTGGGAGGACAGGGGGCTACGAGCAGTACTTC,CASSTDIPGRTGGYEQYF
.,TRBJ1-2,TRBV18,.,TGTGCCAGCTCCCCTACCAGGGATCCGGACTATGGCTACACCTTC,CASSPTRDPDYGYTF
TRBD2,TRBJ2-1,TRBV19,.,TGTGCCAGTAGTAGCCAGACTAGCGGGAGTTTGAGGCGGTATGAGCAGTTCTTC,CASSSQTSGSLRRYEQFF
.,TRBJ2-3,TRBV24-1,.,TGTGCCACCAGTGATAGGGAGGCTAGCACAGATACGCAGTATTTT,CATSDREASTDTQYF
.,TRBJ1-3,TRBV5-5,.,TGTGCCAGCAGCTTCGGGGGGGTGGACCGTAGCTCTGGAAACACCATATATTTT,CASSFGGVDRSSGNTIYF
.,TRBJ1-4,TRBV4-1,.,TGCGCCAGCAGCCAAGATTCGAATGAAAAACTGTTTTTT,CASSQDSNEKLFF
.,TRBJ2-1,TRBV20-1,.,TGCAGTGCTAGCAACAATGAGCAGTTCTTC,CSASNNEQFF
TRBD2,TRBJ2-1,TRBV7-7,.,TGTGCCAGCAGCTTAGCCCCAGCGGGGGGTAGAAGTGTGAATGAGCAGTTCTTC,CASSLAPAGGRSVNEQFF
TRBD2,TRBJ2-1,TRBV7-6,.,TGTGCCAGCAGCTTGATAGGGACTAGCGGGAGTAATGAGCAGTTCTTC,CASSLIGTSGSNEQFF
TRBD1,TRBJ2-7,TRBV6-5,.,TGTGCCAGCAGGACCACAGGGGGCTACGAGCAGTACTTC,CASRTTGGYEQYF
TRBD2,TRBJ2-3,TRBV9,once,TGTGCCAGCAGCGTAGGACTAGCGGGGACAGATACGCAGTATTTT,CASSVGLAGTDTQYF
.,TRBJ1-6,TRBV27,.,TGTGCCAGCAGTATAGGAGGAAATAATTCACCCCTCCACTTT,CASSIGGNNSPLHF
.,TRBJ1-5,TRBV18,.,TGTGCCAGCTCACCACCGGTGGCACAAAGCAATCAGCCCCAGCATTTT,CASSPPVAQSNQPQHF